This is a list of T cell receptor beta chains from one sample in a study of shared clonotypes between healthy human individuals. The protocol was immunoSEQ multiplex PCR, while the TCRdb copy is restricted to in-frame clones and leaves out a portion. The data contain some 2,100,000 clones, approximately 94% of them singletons. The material sequenced was naive CD8+ T cells from PBMCs. These receptors all stem from a man in his late teens or twenties in good health. Some clones in this sample may be carry-over from other donors' samples. The CDR3 runs from the conserved cysteine through the conserved F or W. D genes are given only for firm matches.

J: TRBJ1-1
D: TRBD1
V: TRBV14
CDR3: CASSPWTGVVNTEAFF
DNA: TGTGCCAGCAGCCCATGGACAGGGGTCGTGAACACTGAAGCTTTCTTT

J: TRBJ1-1
D: NA
V: TRBV5-1
CDR3: CASSLGVLGTTEAFF
DNA: TGCGCCAGCAGCTTGGGGGTCTTGGGAACCACTGAAGCTTTCTTT

J: TRBJ2-1
D: NA
V: TRBV9
CDR3: CASSVGTGREQFF
DNA: TGTGCCAGCAGCGTAGGTACGGGTAGGGAGCAGTTCTTC

J: TRBJ1-2
D: NA
V: TRBV21-1
CDR3: CATMSQGGSVQGHYGYTF
DNA: TGTGCCACCATGTCCCAGGGGGGAAGCGTCCAAGGGCACTATGGCTACACCTTC

J: TRBJ2-1
D: TRBD2
V: TRBV7-3
CDR3: CASSSGLAGYNEQFF
DNA: TGTGCCAGCAGCTCGGGACTAGCGGGTTACAATGAGCAGTTCTTC

J: TRBJ1-5
D: NA
V: TRBV27
CDR3: CASSPGRGPNQPQHF
DNA: TGTGCCAGCAGCCCGGGGAGGGGACCTAATCAGCCCCAGCATTTT

J: TRBJ2-6
D: TRBD1
V: TRBV19
CDR3: CASSIGQGDSGANVLTF
DNA: TGTGCCAGTAGTATTGGACAGGGGGACTCTGGGGCCAACGTCCTGACTTTC

J: TRBJ2-1
D: NA
V: TRBV5-1
CDR3: CASSFSNEQFF
DNA: TGCGCCAGCAGCTTTAGTAATGAGCAGTTCTTC

J: TRBJ2-2
D: NA
V: TRBV27
CDR3: CASTQTNTGELFF
DNA: TGTGCCAGCACACAGACGAACACCGGGGAGCTGTTTTTT

J: TRBJ2-7
D: TRBD2
V: TRBV19
CDR3: CASSINLAGSREQYF
DNA: TGTGCCAGTAGTATAAACCTAGCGGGAAGTCGGGAGCAGTACTTC

J: TRBJ1-2
D: TRBD1
V: TRBV10-3
CDR3: CAIPNNRGRGYTF
DNA: TGTGCCATCCCTAATAACAGGGGGAGAGGCTACACCTTC

J: TRBJ2-7
D: TRBD2
V: TRBV15
CDR3: CATSRELAGGPSKEQYF
DNA: TGTGCCACCAGCAGAGAACTAGCGGGAGGGCCTAGTAAAGAGCAGTACTTC

J: TRBJ2-6
D: NA
V: TRBV9
CDR3: CASSGSSGANVLTF
DNA: TGTGCCAGCAGCGGGAGCTCTGGGGCCAACGTCCTGACTTTC

J: TRBJ1-5
D: NA
V: TRBV27
CDR3: CASSVEGGGYSNQPQHF
DNA: TGTGCCAGCAGTGTCGAGGGTGGTGGTTATAGCAATCAGCCCCAGCATTTT

J: TRBJ1-2
D: NA
V: TRBV4-2
CDR3: CASSPQGPGYGYTF
DNA: TGTGCCAGCAGCCCACAGGGACCAGGCTATGGCTACACCTTC

J: TRBJ1-2
D: TRBD1
V: TRBV27
CDR3: CASRVRGGASGYTF
DNA: TGTGCCAGCAGGGTCAGGGGGGGGGCTAGCGGCTACACCTTC

J: TRBJ2-1
D: NA
V: TRBV5-8
CDR3: CASSKTGPYNEQFF
DNA: TGTGCCAGCAGCAAGACGGGCCCCTACAATGAGCAGTTCTTC

J: TRBJ2-7
D: TRBD1
V: TRBV28
CDR3: CASRLTSAGQGSYEQYF
DNA: TGTGCCAGCAGACTAACGTCGGCGGGACAGGGGTCCTACGAGCAGTACTTC

J: TRBJ2-7
D: NA
V: TRBV7-9
CDR3: CASSSPPWTESSYEQYF
DNA: TGTGCCAGCAGCTCCCCTCCGTGGACAGAGAGCTCCTACGAGCAGTACTTC

J: TRBJ2-3
D: TRBD2
V: TRBV9
CDR3: CASSVRLAGGPSTDTQYF
DNA: TGTGCCAGCAGCGTAAGACTAGCGGGAGGCCCTAGCACAGATACGCAGTATTTT